Below, 6 T cell receptor beta chains from the same sample are listed, as sequenced in a study of beta chain features in type 1 diabetes. Expressed TCRB transcripts were sequenced, since all the RNA that had been isolated was reverse transcribed. Profiling relied on immunoSEQ multiplex PCR, and the TCRdb table lists in-frame clones only, not all of them. The data show around 140,000 clones, under 11% seen once. The source material was naive CD4+ T cells from blood. These receptors all stem from a man between 18 and 29 years old in good health.

In its sample, this clone was seen a few times. The V gene is TRBV6-5, the J gene TRBJ1-1; possible D gene TRBD1, 6 bases. Germline values: CDR1 MNHEY, CDR2 SVGAGI. V lost 7 bases and J 4 bases, leaving 16 bases between the germline ends. The CDR3 loop spans 14 amino acids. CDR3 residues: CASNRAGVGTEAFF. In nucleotides, the CDR3 is TGTGCCAGCAACCGAGCAGGGGTAGGCACTGAAGCTTTCTTT.

There are a few counts of this clone. The V and J genes are TRBV28 and TRBJ1-2, with D possibly TRBD1 on 5 matching bases. The CDR3 consists of 15 residues. CDR1 MDHEN and CDR2 SYDVKM come from the germline V gene. V lost 5 bases and J 0 bases, leaving 13 bases between the germline ends. CDR3 nucleotides: TGTGCCAGCAGTCCAGGGACTGCTTCTAACTATGGCTACACCTTC. Translation: CASSPGTASNYGYTF.

This clone was counted a few times. V usage is TRBV20-1 and J usage is TRBJ2-3; D remains ambiguous. The CDR3 consists of 11 residues. The ends were cut back, 5 bases at V and 5 bases at J, with 8 bases in the middle. In germline, CDR1 is DFQATT, CDR2 SNEGSKA (reference sequence). CDR3 sequence reads: CSASPKDTQYF. The CDR3 DNA follows: TGCAGTGCTTCACCTAAAGATACGCAGTATTTT.

This clone was counted only a few times. The chain recombines TRBV27 with TRBJ2-2; 7 bases align to TRBD1. V lost 2 bases and J lost 3; bases outside the gene matches: 6. CDR3 length: 16 amino acids. CDR1 is MNHEY and CDR2 is SMNVEV in the germline V gene (reference sequence). CDR3 in DNA: TGTGCCAGCAGTTTAAAAGGACAGGTGTACACCGGGGAGCTGTTTTTT. Its translation: CASSLKGQVYTGELFF.

This clone was observed a handful of times. The rearrangement links TRBV6-1 to TRBJ2-7; D possibly corresponds to TRBD2 (7 bases). V was pared by 1 base and J by 0 bases, with 16 bases between. The CDR3 loop spans 17 amino acids. Germline lookup yields CDR1 MNHNS and CDR2 SASEGT. In DNA, the CDR3 is TGTGCCAGCAGTGAAGGGGGGGGGCAGGGGAGCTCCTACGAGCAGTACTTC. It is translated as CASSEGGGQGSSYEQYF.

This clone has a handful of counts. This chain joins TRBV4-3 and TRBJ1-6; D gene ambiguous. Germline CDR1 reads LGHNA; CDR2 reads YSLEER. The CDR3 covers 15 residues. Trimming removed 1 base at V and 4 bases at J, with 8 bases between. CDR3 DNA sequence: TGCGCCAGCAGCCAAGTAATAGCTTATAATTCACCCCTCCACTTT. Its protein is CASSQVIAYNSPLHF.